This T cell receptor (beta chain) comes out of a study of breast tumors, draining lymph nodes, adjacent tissues. As regards this clonotype: What it recognizes is unknown.

Axillary draining lymph nodes of breast cancer patients supplied the node samples. TCRdb re-derived calls from the multiplex PCR reads in MiXCR, one entry per CDR3 protein. There are 150,000 to 250,000 distinct CDR3 sequences in the sample; around a third occur only once, and approximately 4.5% lies in the top ten. Germline CDR1 and CDR2: SEHNR and FQNEAQ (reference sequence). V shed 1 base, J shed 9 bases, and the junction held 5 bases outside the gene matches. CDR3 length equals 15 residues. Study-level points and caveats: Most tumor T cells seemingly derive from lymph node, then expand in tumor. Tumor T cell lymph node origin was a supported hypothesis, not proven.

The source is a female donor with breast cancer. Some clones in this sample may be carry-over from other donors' samples. V usage is TRBV7-9 and J usage is TRBJ2-1; 11 nucleotides line up with TRBD2. The sequencing input was axillary lymph node tissue. The CDR3 nucleotides are TGTGCCAGCAGCTTAGGCACTAGCGGGGGAAGTGAGCAGTTCTTC. It codes for CASSLGTSGGSEQFF.